Described below is a single T cell receptor beta chain sequence and its context. The record originates from a study of blood T cells in healthy people across ages. A second about 6 to 12 cycle PCR used barcoded and J-beta primers. TCRdb analysed the 5' RACE reads with MiXCR anew, one entry per CDR3 protein. The sample records more than 800,000 distinct CDR3 sequences, 29% being singletons. The CDR3 has 16 amino acids. Trimming left V 5 bases short and J 6 bases short, with 25 bases between. Germline-derived CDR1 and CDR2 are DFQATT and SNEGSKA (reference sequence). Sequences were obtained from blood. The chain is built from TRBV20-1 and TRBJ1-2; D is perhaps TRBD1 (5 bases). This sequence was found in a woman of 80 years or more in good health. The CDR3 region is CSAQGGGGEMKHGYTF. CDR3 DNA sequence: TGCAGTGCTCAAGGCGGCGGGGGGGAGATGAAGCATGGCTACACCTTC.